Each of the 5 T cell receptor beta chains below was sequenced from the same sample in a study of T cells after yellow fever vaccination. TCRdb analysed the 5' RACE reads with MiXCR anew, one entry per CDR3 protein. The repertoire consists of 550,000 to 750,000 distinct CDR3 sequences, with approximately 13% occurring once and the leading ten covering roughly 13%. This specimen was PBMCs, taken on the day of the yellow fever booster vaccination. The source of these receptors is a man aged 30-40 years who received the YFV17D yellow fever vaccine.

The rearrangement joins TRBV6-5 to TRBJ2-7; the D gene is possibly TRBD2 (6 bases). The V gene's germline CDR1 is MNHEY and CDR2 SVGAGI. V lost 10 bases and J lost 6, with 16 bases in between. The CDR3 spans 12 residues. The CDR3 sequence is CAIPGENSEQYF. Here the CDR3 DNA reads TGTGCCATCCCGGGGGAGAACTCCGAGCAGTACTTC.

This clonotype was seen a few times. The V gene is TRBV20-1, the J gene TRBJ2-3; 8 positions match TRBD1. This CDR3 region has 14 residues. The J segment lost 3 bases and the V segment lost 0 bases, leaving 2 bases of the junction unmatched. The germline CDR1 and CDR2 sequences are DFQATT and SNEGSKA (reference sequence). The CDR3 DNA reads TGCAGTGCTAGAGACAGGGGGCGGACAGATACGCAGTATTTT. Translated, it gives CSARDRGRTDTQYF.

This clonotype occurred a few times. The chain has TRBV25-1 and TRBJ1-5, with unresolved D. This CDR3 comprises 14 residues. Trimming cost V 3 bases and J 3 bases, with 9 bases left between them. From germline, CDR1 is MGHDK and CDR2 SYGVNS. Written as DNA, the CDR3 is TGTGCCAGCAGTGAGGAACGGATCAATCAGCCCCAGCATTTT. Translated, it gives CASSEERINQPQHF.

The gene calls are TRBV11-2 and TRBJ2-3, with 13 positions matching TRBD2. There are 15 residues in the CDR3. CDR1 and CDR2 from the germline V gene are SGHAT and FQNNGV. Losses at the gene ends were 7 bases for V and 6 bases for J; bases not matched to a gene: 7. The CDR3 here is CASTPSGLAGDTQYF. In nucleotides, the CDR3 is TGTGCCAGCACCCCGTCGGGACTAGCGGGGGATACGCAGTATTTT.

This clonotype was detected only a few times. The chain carries TRBV14 and TRBJ2-5; 8 positions match TRBD2. V lost 8 bases and J lost 4; bases outside the gene matches: 15. Germline lookup yields CDR1 SGHDN and CDR2 FVKESK. CDR3 size: 16 residues. CDR3 in DNA: TGTGCCAGCTCCCCAAGGTACAGCGGGAGCCCAGAGACCCAGTACTTC. Amino acid sequence: CASSPRYSGSPETQYF.